This TCR beta chain stems from a study of CD8 T cells in Susac syndrome. General observations from the study: The study found that Susac CD8+ clonal expansion peaked in TEMRA cells and active patients.

Points on this clonotype: The antigen is not known.

V was cut by 1 base and J by 0 bases, with 7 bases left in between. The CDR3 runs to 15 residues. Peripheral blood CD8+ and CD4+ T cells were profiled by TCR beta sequencing. Both CD4+ and CD8+ T cells were negatively isolated, and TEMRA cells underwent FACS enrichment. The RNA input was roughly 0.45 to 1 ug, and it was reverse transcribed with random hexamers. TCR beta CDR3 was amplified by immunoSEQ multiplex PCR. This amplification extended across 54 Vbeta and 13 Jbeta segments. MiXCR, run by TCRdb on the immunoSEQ multiplex PCR reads, gives a single entry per CDR3 protein. The sample consists of 100,000 to 150,000 distinct CDR3 sequences, around 94% of them appearing once.

Sequencing input: CD8+ T cells from PBMCs. The sequence was collected from a human donor with Susac syndrome. This chain links TRBV12-3 or TRBV12-4 with TRBJ2-1; unclear D gene. The DNA of the CDR3 is TGTGCCAGCAGTTTAGGTCCAGCCTCCTACAATGAGCAGTTCTTC. This codes for CASSLGPASYNEQFF.